This TCR beta chain was sequenced for a study of blood T cell repertoires in COVID-19. For the study at large: PBMCs, B-cell-depleted T cells, or T cells were the source of the cDNA or gDNA that made up the material.

The protocol was immunoSEQ multiplex PCR, while the TCRdb copy is restricted to in-frame clones and leaves out a portion. The data contain approximately 200,000 clones, around 85% of them singletons. Donors in Cohort 3 who had recovered were those with two negative PCRs, healthcare professional clearance, or resolution of their symptoms. CDR1 and CDR2 from the germline V gene are MNHEY and SMNVEV (reference sequence). The CDR3 totals 16 residues. The V end was cut by 4 bases, the J end by 1 base, with 15 bases between. This sequence joins TRBV27 and TRBJ2-3; D might be TRBD1 (6 bases). The source of this sequence is a man aged 35 to 55 who had recovered from COVID-19. The material sequenced was PBMCs or T cells enriched from blood (not recorded which). CDR3 coding DNA: TGTGCCAGCAGTTCCCTACAGGGTCCCCGCACAGATACGCAGTATTTT. Protein sequence: CASSSLQGPRTDTQYF.